This TCR beta chain was recovered during a study of cytotoxic CD8 clonotypes in ibrutinib-treated CLL. Germline CDR1 reads SQVTM; CDR2 reads ANQGSEA. V lost 2 bases and J 9 bases, leaving 11 bases between the germline ends. The CDR3 is made up of 12 amino acids. The repertoire was sequenced with immunoSEQ multiplex PCR; TCRdb's copy has only in-frame clones and lacks some. This table has about 160,000 clones, about four fifths appearing once. The chain couples TRBV29-1 to TRBJ2-1; weak D call: TRBD1 (6 bases). The starting material was PBMCs, obtained after 24 months of ibrutinib treatment. The receptor was derived from a human donor with chronic lymphocytic leukemia. The CDR3, as DNA: TGCAGCGTTGAATACAGGGTCGGTGAGCAGTTCTTC. Its translation is CSVEYRVGEQFF.